This T cell receptor (beta chain) is from a study of T cells after yellow fever vaccination. As concerns this clonotype: Its antigen is still unknown.

Germline V gene sequence: CDR1 KGHSH, CDR2 LQKENI. The length of the CDR3 is 13 residues. With 6 bases clipped from V and 8 bases from J, the junction kept 6 bases outside the gene matches. Each CDR3 protein is one row after TCRdb ran MiXCR on the 5' RACE reads. The sample records more than 300,000 distinct CDR3 sequences, around 10% being singletons. Overall study findings and caveats: Overlap between CD4 and CD8 compartments was detected for a small share of clonotypes. The booster saw the reappearance of most primary-vaccination clones (approximately 97% CD4, 88% CD8).

The source was CD4+ T cells sorted from PBMCs, collected 45 days after the yellow fever booster vaccination. The genes are TRBV18 and TRBJ1-4, with 7 bases identical to TRBD1. The clonotype originates from a man aged 18 to 29 who received the YFV17D yellow fever vaccine. The CDR3 here is CASSRQGPEKLFF. CDR3 nucleotide sequence: TGTGCCAGCTCCCGACAGGGTCCGGAAAAACTGTTTTTT. The variable domain in full, completed from reference TRBV18 and TRBJ1-4, reads NAGVMQNPRHLVRRRGQEARLRCSPMKGHSHVYWYRQLPEEGLKFMVYLQKENIIDESGMPKERFSAEFPKEGPSILRIQQVVRGDSAAYFCASSRQGPEKLFFGSGTQLSVL.